The present TCR beta chain was sequenced within a study of blood T cell repertoires in COVID-19. For the study at large: COVID-19 samples from acute and convalescent phases originated in the United States, Italy and Spain. T cells, B-cell-depleted T cells, or PBMCs supplied cDNA or gDNA.

As handled by the study authors: Estimated nucleated cell counts came from reference gene primer amplification. Method: immunoSEQ multiplex PCR; TCRdb's copy keeps in-frame clones and lacks some. V, J and clone size are those of that table, while D and trimming were read from the DNA. The table has some 13,000 clones, about 78% seen once. The CDR3 extends over 15 amino acids. The J segment lost 2 bases and the V segment lost 4 bases, leaving 5 bases of the junction unmatched. Germline CDR1 is SGHDN and CDR2 is FVKESK. The specimen sequenced was peripheral blood. The receptor's source is a human donor in a cohort sampled during active COVID-19. This chain uses TRBV14 with TRBJ1-3, with 7 nucleotides matching TRBD1. CDR3 in DNA: TGTGCCAGCAGCCTCGTGCAGGGGGCTGGAAACACCATATATTTT. This gives the protein CASSLVQGAGNTIYF.